These 6 T cell receptor beta chains were all obtained from the same sample, sequenced in a study of T cells in Graves' hyperthyroidism and ophthalmopathy. TCR beta CDR3 sequences were amplified from RNA transcripts. First-round RT-PCR targeting the TCR CDR3 was performed with the HTBI primer set. TCRdb re-called the multiplex PCR reads through MiXCR, storing one row per CDR3 protein. The table lists about 580,000 distinct CDR3 sequences, around 46% of them singletons. The sample comprised peripheral blood or thyroid tissue (not recorded which). Source of these receptors: a woman between 18 and 30 years old with Graves' hyperthyroidism.

Many counts were recorded for this clonotype. The V and J genes are TRBV4-1 and TRBJ1-1, with D unclear. In germline, CDR1 is MGHRA, CDR2 YSYEKL. V was trimmed by 1 base and J by 3 bases, leaving 9 bases between them. This CDR3 has 14 amino acids. DNA of the CDR3: TGCGCCAGCAGCCAAGTAGGGCGGGACACTGAAGCTTTCTTT. It codes for CASSQVGRDTEAFF.

The genes are TRBV24-1 and TRBJ1-2; 7 bases match TRBD1. J lost 8 bases, V lost 4 bases, and 3 bases had no gene match. CDR1 is KGHDR and CDR2 is SFDVKD in the germline V gene. This CDR3 is built from 12 residues. The CDR3 coding sequence is TGTGCCACCAGTGACACGGACAGGGGCTACACCTTC. It codes for CATSDTDRGYTF.

V and J are TRBV29-1 and TRBJ1-5; TRBD1 aligns across 7 bases. After removal of 8 bases from V and 1 base from J, the junction contained 2 bases not matched to a gene. Germline CDR1 reads SQVTM; CDR2 reads ANQGSEA. CDR3 length: 12 residues. Here the CDR3 DNA reads TGCAGCTTACAGGGGAGCAATCAGCCCCAGCATTTT. This translates into CSLQGSNQPQHF.

The chain is built from TRBV20-1 and TRBJ2-5; TRBD2 matches at 9 bases. Germline V gives CDR1 DFQATT, CDR2 SNEGSKA (reference sequence). V was pared by 2 bases and J by 4 bases, with 14 bases of the junction left unmatched. This CDR3 is 17 amino acids long. CDR3 coding DNA: TGCAGTGCTAGACTTCCCCGGGGTCTAGCGGGGCCAGAGACCCAGTACTTC. Translating it yields CSARLPRGLAGPETQYF.

The gene calls are TRBV20-1 and TRBJ2-5; 9 bases are shared with TRBD1. V trimming: 3 bases; J trimming: 4 bases; junction bases outside the gene matches: 6. This CDR3 region has 14 residues. Per germline, CDR1 DFQATT and CDR2 SNEGSKA (reference sequence). CDR3 region: CSASTGTGRETQYF. The CDR3 DNA sequence: TGCAGTGCTAGTACGGGGACAGGGAGAGAGACCCAGTACTTC.

The sample holds many counts of this clonotype. The rearrangement uses TRBV29-1 and TRBJ2-7; weak D call: TRBD2 (5 bases). The CDR3 has 9 residues. From germline, CDR1 is SQVTM and CDR2 ANQGSEA. The CDR3 sequence: CIASHEQYF. CDR3 sequence (DNA): TGCATAGCGTCCCACGAGCAGTACTTC.